This TCR beta chain emerged from a study of regulatory dendritic cells for organ transplantation. Comments on this clone: Its antigen is not identified.

Study conclusions and caveats: Memory CD8+ clonal expansion seemed more limited with regulatory than mature dendritic cells.

Naive CD45RA+ and memory CD45RO+ CD4+ or CD8+ T cells were FACS-sorted. The CDR3 sequence is 14 residues long. Germline CDR1 is LNHNV and CDR2 is YYDKDF (reference sequence). The V gene lost 5 bases and the J gene lost 4 bases, with 12 bases spanning the gap. Using immunoSEQ multiplex PCR, the repertoire was profiled, and TCRdb retains in-frame clones only, with some absent. The repertoire holds roughly 30,000 clones, roughly 85% seen once, with approximately 0.44% in the top ten. The sample taken for sequencing was naive CD8+ T cells from blood. As for subset: CD45RA+ naive T cells. The receptor's source is a human donor in good health. V gene TRBV15 combines with J gene TRBJ1-5; the D gene is possibly TRBD1 (6 bases). The CDR3 sequence is CATSPRQVNQPQHF. DNA of the CDR3: TGTGCCACCAGCCCCCGACAGGTAAATCAGCCCCAGCATTTT.